These 24 T cell receptor beta chains were sequenced from one sample in a study of T cells expressing NK-cell markers. TCRdb processed the 5' RACE reads again and assigns one entry to each CDR3 protein, with no DNA. The sample table includes some 600,000 distinct CDR3 sequences. Sequencing was carried out using blood T cells: a sorted CD56 or NKG2C T cell subset, CD4+ or CD8+ T cells, or bulk PBMC T cells (not recorded which). These receptors were collected from a man aged 18 to 29 in good health.

The chain employs TRBV14 and TRBJ2-1; as DNA is missing, the TRBD2 call by TCRdb cannot be tested. Germline V CDR1 and CDR2: SGHDN, FVKESK. The CDR3 length is 16 residues. CDR3 protein: CASSPIQASGKEEQFF.

This chain connects TRBV5-8 to TRBJ1-5. This CDR3 is built from 14 residues. Germline CDR1 is SGHTS and CDR2 is YDEGEE. This CDR3 is CASSLRVGNQPQHF.

This rearrangement joins TRBV5-1 to TRBJ2-6; the TRBD1 assignment by TCRdb is unverifiable without DNA. CDR3 size: 20 residues. Germline-derived CDR1 and CDR2 are SGHRS and YFSETQ. CDR3 region: CASSLEGTGGPISGANVLTF.

V and J are TRBV10-3 and TRBJ2-7; TCRdb's D call, TRBD1, is unchecked because there is no DNA. The length of the CDR3 is 13 residues. In germline, CDR1 is ENHRY, CDR2 SYGVKD. CDR3 region: CAIRGTGGYEQYF.

The CDR3 here is CASSPPEREETQYF. The chain has TRBV9 and TRBJ2-5; TCRdb designates TRBD2, a call that cannot be tested without DNA. CDR3 length: 14 amino acids. The germline CDR1 and CDR2 sequences are SGDLS and YYNGEE.

The CDR3 here is CASSLEFPSENSYNEQFF. This chain links TRBV11-2 with TRBJ2-1; TCRdb calls TRBD2, which cannot be checked without DNA. This CDR3 contains 18 residues. The V gene's germline CDR1 is SGHAT and CDR2 FQNNGV.

The chain employs TRBV12-3 or TRBV12-4 and TRBJ1-2; TCRdb's D call of TRBD1 is untestable without DNA. CDR3 length: 13 amino acids. CDR3 loop: CASTRTALYGYTF.

This sequence joins TRBV10-3 and TRBJ2-3; TCRdb proposes TRBD2, but this gene call is untestable without DNA. The CDR3 consists of 15 residues. Germline V gene data show CDR1 as ENHRY and CDR2 as SYGVKD. The chain's CDR3 is CAIGGVQKLTDTQYF.

The V call is TRBV11-2, the J call TRBJ2-1; the TRBD1 assignment by TCRdb is unverifiable without DNA. The CDR3 runs 15 residues. The V gene's germline CDR1 is SGHAT and CDR2 FQNNGV. CDR3 in amino acids: CASSPDRGLHNEQFF.

The rearrangement joins TRBV12-3 or TRBV12-4 to TRBJ2-1; TCRdb calls TRBD2, which cannot be checked without DNA. There are 14 residues in the CDR3. This CDR3 is CASVSGGKNNEQFF.

V gene TRBV24-1 combines with J gene TRBJ2-3; lacking DNA, the TRBD2 call made by TCRdb goes unchecked. CDR1 is KGHDR, CDR2 SFDVKD, per germline. The CDR3 runs to 15 residues. CDR3 loop: CATSGLAGGTDTQYF.

The chain's CDR3 is CASSLAVLGGYEQYF. This rearrangement joins TRBV7-8 to TRBJ2-7; without DNA, the TCRdb call of TRBD1 cannot be checked. CDR3 length: 15 residues. Looked up from germline, CDR1 is SGHVS and CDR2 is FQNEAQ.

The rearrangement joins TRBV5-1 to TRBJ2-1; the TRBD1 assignment by TCRdb is unverifiable without DNA. CDR1 SGHRS and CDR2 YFSETQ come from the germline V gene. The CDR3 has 13 residues. CDR3 sequence: CASSGQPRDEQFF.

This chain uses TRBV28 with TRBJ2-7; TCRdb picks TRBD1, but there is no DNA to check that call. Germline values: CDR1 MDHEN, CDR2 SYDVKM. The CDR3 sequence is 14 residues long. This CDR3 is CASSSGGADSEQYF.

The chain couples TRBV20-1 to TRBJ2-5; TCRdb reports TRBD2, a call that lacks DNA to check it against. The germline gives CDR1 DFQATT, CDR2 SNEGSKA (reference sequence). This CDR3 has 13 residues. The CDR3 region is CSALYSVQETQYF.

The rearrangement uses TRBV4-2 and TRBJ1-2; TCRdb calls TRBD1, which cannot be checked without DNA. From germline, CDR1 is LGHNA and CDR2 YNFKEQ. The CDR3 is made up of 14 amino acids. CDR3 sequence: CASSQDLEGFGYTF.

The J gene is TRBJ1-4, the V gene TRBV11-2. Germline values: CDR1 SGHAT, CDR2 FQNNGV. The length of the CDR3 is 15 residues. The CDR3 spells CASSLGPSANEKLFF.

The chain recombines TRBV6-1 with TRBJ1-2; the D call of TRBD1 rests on TCRdb alone, since no DNA is present to check it. The CDR3 is 14 amino acids. Germline loops: CDR1 MNHNS, CDR2 SASEGT. The CDR3 sequence is CASSLLTGNYGYTF.

The chain employs TRBV5-6 and TRBJ2-4; the TCRdb D gene call, TRBD1, has no DNA to confirm it. The CDR3 runs to 14 residues. From germline, CDR1 is SGHDT and CDR2 YYEEEE. This chain's CDR3 is CASRQRASMGIQYF.

This chain links TRBV12-3 or TRBV12-4 with TRBJ2-2; TCRdb's D gene call, TRBD2, goes unchecked for lack of DNA. This CDR3 has 16 residues. CDR3 in amino acids: CASNKLAGGQDGELFF.

The rearrangement uses TRBV12-3 or TRBV12-4 and TRBJ1-2; TCRdb's D call of TRBD1 is untestable without DNA. The CDR3 runs 13 residues. The CDR3 loop is CASKPGAFPGYTF.

The chain is built from TRBV10-3 and TRBJ1-3; the TRBD1 assignment by TCRdb is unverifiable without DNA. CDR3 length: 16 residues. Germline CDR1 is ENHRY and CDR2 is SYGVKD. CDR3 region: CAISKRTEGSGNTIYF.

Here the CDR3 reads CASSSPGGYSYEQYF. The chain uses TRBV28 and TRBJ2-7; TCRdb returns TRBD1, unconfirmable since there is no DNA. The CDR3 contains 15 residues. The V gene's germline CDR1 is MDHEN and CDR2 SYDVKM.

This chain's CDR3 is CASSYPRALAGGGYGYTF. V usage is TRBV6-5 and J usage is TRBJ1-2; TCRdb reports TRBD1, a call that lacks DNA to check it against. Germline CDR1 MNHEY, CDR2 SVGAGI. The CDR3 is 18 amino acids.